The 27 T cell receptor beta chains presented below share a single source sample, sequenced in a study of cytomegalovirus exposure and HLA in healthy donors. The method was immunoSEQ multiplex PCR; TCRdb's version includes in-frame clones alone and lacks a portion of them. The sample contains 110,000 or so clones, around 88% of which appear only once. What was sequenced was PBMCs. The receptors were sampled from a young man in good health and CMV-seronegative.

The chain employs TRBV7-6 and TRBJ2-5, with 8 bases matching TRBD1. The CDR3 covers 15 residues. Germline V CDR1 and CDR2: SGHVS, FNYEAQ. V was pared by 1 base and J by 5 bases, with 6 bases of the junction left unmatched. In DNA, the CDR3 is TGTGCCAGCAGCTTAGGGACAGGGATGGGGGAGACCCAGTACTTC. The encoded protein is CASSLGTGMGETQYF.

The chain combines TRBV28 with TRBJ2-3; 11 bases fit TRBD2. J was trimmed by 11 bases and V by 3 bases; bases with no gene match: 7. This CDR3 has 14 amino acids. Germline V gene sequence: CDR1 MDHEN, CDR2 SYDVKM. CDR3 bases: TGTGCCAGCAGTTTGAATCTAGCGGGGGGTGAGCAGTATTTT. It translates to CASSLNLAGGEQYF.

This clone was seen just once. This chain joins TRBV10-2 and TRBJ1-1; D is undetermined. CDR1 WSHSY and CDR2 SAAADI come from the germline V gene. Between the trimmed V and J ends, which lost 2 bases and 8 bases, there was a span of 9 bases. This CDR3 has 12 amino acids. The CDR3 reads CASSEPKREAFF. The DNA for the CDR3 is TGCGCCAGCAGTGAGCCTAAGAGAGAAGCTTTCTTT.

J is TRBJ1-4 and V is TRBV27; 7 nucleotides align to TRBD1. From germline, CDR1 is MNHEY and CDR2 SMNVEV (reference sequence). V lost 2 bases to trimming and J lost 1 base; unmatched junction nucleotides: 7. CDR3 length: 17 residues. In nucleotides, the CDR3 is TGTGCCAGCAGTTTAGACAGGGCACAGCTAACTAATGAAAAACTGTTTTTT. Protein sequence: CASSLDRAQLTNEKLFF.

The genes are TRBV19 and TRBJ2-5; D may be TRBD2 (6 bases). The CDR3 has 14 residues. Per the germline V gene, CDR1 is LNHDA and CDR2 is SQIVND (reference sequence). V shed 1 base and J shed 3 bases, with 9 bases lying between them. DNA of the CDR3: TGTGCCAGTAGTATAGCGGGAGTCGAAGAGACCCAGTACTTC. This translates into CASSIAGVEETQYF.

The V and J genes are TRBV6-5 and TRBJ1-1; 8 bases map to TRBD1. The germline CDR1 and CDR2 sequences are MNHEY and SVGAGI. This CDR3 comprises 14 residues. V lost 2 bases and J lost 6; bases outside the gene matches: 5. CDR3 nucleotide sequence: TGTGCCAGCAGTTACGGGCAGGGGGCTTCTGAAGCTTTCTTT. Its protein is CASSYGQGASEAFF.

V is TRBV19 and J is TRBJ1-4; D perhaps matches TRBD1 (6 bases). Germline lookup yields CDR1 LNHDA and CDR2 SQIVND (reference sequence). The CDR3 covers 14 residues. Trimming cost V 9 bases and J 1 base, with 12 bases left between them. The CDR3 sequence: CARATGETNEKLFF. The DNA of the CDR3 is TGTGCCAGAGCGACAGGAGAAACTAATGAAAAACTGTTTTTT. Supplemented by reference TRBV19 and TRBJ1-4, the full variable domain reads DGGITQSPKYLFRKEGQNVTLSCEQNLNHDAMYWYRQDPGQGLRLIYYSQIVNDFQKGDIAEGYSVSREKKESFPLTVTSAQKNPTAFYLCARATGETNEKLFFGSGTQLSVL.

The table lists this clone with a count of one. The chain couples TRBV2 to TRBJ1-2; D is ambiguous. The CDR3 consists of 13 residues. Germline assignment: CDR1 SNHLY and CDR2 FYNNEI. The ends were cut back, 8 bases at V and 1 base at J, with 11 bases in the middle. CDR3 sequence reads: CASLYVVNYGYTF. The CDR3 DNA reads TGTGCCAGCCTCTATGTGGTTAACTATGGCTACACCTTC.

The V and J genes are TRBV5-1 and TRBJ1-1, with TRBD1 matching over 7 bases. Germline assignment: CDR1 SGHRS and CDR2 YFSETQ. CDR3 length: 14 amino acids. V lost 0 bases and J lost 6; bases outside the gene matches: 5. This chain's CDR3 is CASSLVQGTPEAFF. DNA for the CDR3: TGCGCCAGCAGCTTGGTACAGGGGACCCCTGAAGCTTTCTTT.

The J gene is TRBJ2-7, the V gene TRBV7-9, with TRBD2 identical over 14 bases. The trim removed 5 bases at V and 7 bases at J, leaving 10 bases unmatched. CDR1 and CDR2 from the germline V gene are SEHNR and FQNEAQ (reference sequence). The CDR3 is 16 amino acids. CDR3: CASSAGLAGVRGEQYF. CDR3 DNA: TGTGCCAGCAGCGCGGGACTAGCGGGAGTCCGTGGGGAGCAGTACTTC.

The J gene is TRBJ1-5, the V gene TRBV27; D may be TRBD1 (6 bases). CDR1 is MNHEY and CDR2 is SMNVEV in the germline V gene (reference sequence). CDR3 length equals 14 residues. The germline V and J ends were trimmed by 0 bases and 6 bases, with 9 bases remaining between them. CDR3 sequence (DNA): TGTGCCAGCAGTTTATCTGGGGGCGGTCAGCCCCAGCATTTT. This gives the protein CASSLSGGGQPQHF.

This clone was detected only a few times. The chain links TRBV10-3 to TRBJ1-5; D is possibly TRBD1 (6 bases). Germline lookup yields CDR1 ENHRY and CDR2 SYGVKD. Trimming cost V 4 bases and J 6 bases, with 13 bases left between them. This CDR3 comprises 14 residues. The CDR3 nucleotides are TGTGCCATCAGTGCTTCAGGGGCCGGTCAGCCCCAGCATTTT. Translated, it gives CAISASGAGQPQHF.

This clone was counted between two and nine times. V usage is TRBV27 and J usage is TRBJ2-2; TRBD2 matches at 12 bases. The germline CDR1 and CDR2 sequences are MNHEY and SMNVEV (reference sequence). Trimming cost V 6 bases and J 7 bases; bases outside gene matches: 3. The CDR3 length is 14 residues. The DNA of the CDR3 is TGTGCCAGCAGACTAGCGGGAGGAGGCGGGGAGCTGTTTTTT. Protein sequence: CASRLAGGGGELFF.

The CDR3 is CASGINGDRGQDTQYF. CDR3 nucleotides: TGCGCCAGCGGAATTAATGGGGACAGGGGGCAAGATACGCAGTATTTT. The genes are TRBV5-1 and TRBJ2-3; TRBD1 agrees at 12 bases. J lost 5 bases, V lost 7 bases, and 11 bases had no gene match. In germline, CDR1 is SGHRS, CDR2 YFSETQ. This CDR3 is built from 16 residues.

The J gene is TRBJ2-3, the V gene TRBV27; TRBD2 matches at 7 bases. The trim removed 7 bases at V and 3 bases at J, leaving 16 bases unmatched. This CDR3 comprises 17 residues. Germline V gene lookup returns CDR1 MNHEY and CDR2 SMNVEV (reference sequence). CDR3 nucleotides: TGTGCCAGCACCGGGGGGTCGGGGAGGGCCTGGACAGATACGCAGTATTTT. This codes for CASTGGSGRAWTDTQYF.

The rearrangement links TRBV18 to TRBJ1-5, with 9 bases lining up with TRBD1. The CDR3 contains 17 residues. V lost 1 base, J lost 4 bases, and 8 bases stayed unmatched. The germline gives CDR1 KGHSH, CDR2 LQKENI. DNA for the CDR3: TGTGCCAGCTCACCACGTACCGGGACAGGGAAAAATCAGCCCCAGCATTTT. Its translation is CASSPRTGTGKNQPQHF.

The chain combines TRBV28 with TRBJ1-2; D not resolved. Between the trimmed V and J ends, which lost 10 bases and 1 base, there was a span of 13 bases. This CDR3 has 13 residues. CDR1 is MDHEN, CDR2 SYDVKM, per germline. The CDR3 coding sequence is TGTGCCACCGTAAGCGGGGTTAACTATGGCTACACCTTC. Translated, it gives CATVSGVNYGYTF.

The J gene is TRBJ2-7, the V gene TRBV6-1, with D possibly being TRBD2 (6 bases). V was cut by 3 bases and J by 3 bases, with 15 bases left in between. This CDR3 region has 15 residues. Germline CDR1 is MNHNS and CDR2 is SASEGT. The CDR3 bases are TGTGCCAGCAGTGAGGGACGCGGGATGTTCTACGAGCAGTACTTC. Translated, it gives CASSEGRGMFYEQYF.

V and J are TRBV28 and TRBJ2-7; TRBD1 matches 8 bases. The CDR3 covers 14 residues. Germline loops: CDR1 MDHEN, CDR2 SYDVKM. V shed 1 base and J 3 bases; nucleotides not matched to a gene: 2. The CDR3 spells CASSLLDRDYEQYF. The CDR3 DNA is TGTGCCAGCAGTTTATTGGACAGGGACTACGAGCAGTACTTC. Looking up the rest from reference TRBV28 and TRBJ2-7 gives the full variable domain: DVKVTQSSRYLVKRTGEKVFLECVQDMDHENMFWYRQDPGLGLRLIYFSYDVKMKEKGDIPEGYSVSREKKERFSLILESASTNQTSMYLCASSLLDRDYEQYFGPGTRLTVT.

The J gene is TRBJ1-4, the V gene TRBV7-9; tentatively, D is TRBD1 (5 bases). The CDR3 has 14 amino acids. Between the trimmed V and J ends, which lost 2 bases and 5 bases, there was a span of 9 bases. In germline, CDR1 is SEHNR, CDR2 FQNEAQ (reference sequence). The CDR3 sequence: CASSLLQGNEKLFF. The DNA of the CDR3 is TGTGCCAGCAGCTTACTGCAGGGCAATGAAAAACTGTTTTTT.

This clone came up a few times. V is TRBV18 and J is TRBJ1-5; TRBD1 aligns across 7 bases. The CDR3 covers 15 residues. Trimming removed 5 bases from V and 6 bases from J; junction bases left unmatched: 10. Germline V lookup: CDR1 KGHSH, CDR2 LQKENI. The CDR3 DNA follows: TGTGCCAGCTCAGCAACCACAGGGGTAGGTCAGCCCCAGCATTTT. Translation: CASSATTGVGQPQHF.

This chain joins TRBV10-3 and TRBJ2-3, with D unresolved. Trimming cost V 1 base and J 5 bases, with 4 bases left between them. The CDR3 runs 12 residues. Germline CDR1 ENHRY, CDR2 SYGVKD. The CDR3 protein is CAISEYKDTQYF. The CDR3 region has the DNA TGTGCCATCAGTGAGTATAAAGATACGCAGTATTTT.

V and J are TRBV19 and TRBJ1-1, with 10 bases identical to TRBD1. The J segment lost 7 bases and the V segment lost 6 bases, leaving 8 bases of the junction unmatched. The CDR3 contains 14 residues. Germline V gene sequence: CDR1 LNHDA, CDR2 SQIVND (reference sequence). The CDR3 nucleotides are TGTGCCAGTAGGCTTGGGACAGGGGTGATTGAAGCTTTCTTT. It is translated as CASRLGTGVIEAFF.

A single count supports this clone. The rearrangement links TRBV13 to TRBJ1-4; D ambiguous. The germline V gene encodes CDR1 PRHDT and CDR2 FYEKMQ (reference sequence). CDR3 length equals 15 residues. Trimming removed 4 bases at V and 5 bases at J, with 14 bases between. CDR3: CASSSDPGGNEKLFF. The CDR3 region has the DNA TGTGCCAGCAGCTCGGATCCGGGAGGAAATGAAAAACTGTTTTTT.

J is TRBJ2-7 and V is TRBV5-4; D remains ambiguous. Germline V lookup: CDR1 SGHNT, CDR2 YYREEE (reference sequence). The ends were cut back, 3 bases at V and 1 base at J, with 14 bases in the middle. The CDR3 extends over 15 amino acids. CDR3 sequence: CASSSTGLSSYEQYF. CDR3 coding DNA: TGTGCCAGCAGCTCCACCGGGTTGTCATCCTACGAGCAGTACTTC. Filled out from reference TRBV5-4 and TRBJ2-7, the complete variable domain reads ETGVTQSPTHLIKTRGQQVTLRCSSQSGHNTVSWYQQALGQGPQFIFQYYREEENGRGNFPPRFSGLQFPNYSSELNVNALELDDSALYLCASSSTGLSSYEQYFGPGTRLTVT.

The chain has TRBV7-9 and TRBJ2-1; TRBD2 might be the D (5 bases). The CDR3 length is 14 residues. Germline CDR1 reads SEHNR; CDR2 reads FQNEAQ (reference sequence). Trimming removed 8 bases from V and 7 bases from J, with 18 bases in between. The CDR3 region is CASGPPGSSNEQFF. The CDR3, as DNA: TGTGCCAGCGGTCCTCCGGGATCTTCGAATGAGCAGTTCTTC.

The rearrangement uses TRBV28 and TRBJ1-4, with D perhaps TRBD1 (6 bases). CDR1 and CDR2 from the germline V gene are MDHEN and SYDVKM. This CDR3 contains 17 residues. With 6 bases removed from V and 5 bases from J, the gap between germline ends came to 22 bases. The CDR3 DNA sequence: TGTGCCAGCAGCCGAGGACAGAGTCTCAGAATAAATGAAAAACTGTTTTTT. It specifies CASSRGQSLRINEKLFF.